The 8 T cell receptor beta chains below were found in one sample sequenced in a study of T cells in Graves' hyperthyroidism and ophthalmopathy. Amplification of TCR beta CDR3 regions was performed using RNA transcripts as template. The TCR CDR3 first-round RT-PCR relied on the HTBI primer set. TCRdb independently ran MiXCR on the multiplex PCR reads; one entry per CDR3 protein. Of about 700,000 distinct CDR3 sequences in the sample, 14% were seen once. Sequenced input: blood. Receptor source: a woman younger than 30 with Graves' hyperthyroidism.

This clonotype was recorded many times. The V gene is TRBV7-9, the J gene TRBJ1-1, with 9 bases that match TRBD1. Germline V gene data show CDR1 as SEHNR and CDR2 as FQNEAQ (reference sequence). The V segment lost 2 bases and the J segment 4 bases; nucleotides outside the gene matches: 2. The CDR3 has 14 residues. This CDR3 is CASSLKGQGTEAFF. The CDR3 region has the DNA TGTGCCAGCAGCTTAAAGGGACAGGGCACTGAAGCTTTCTTT.

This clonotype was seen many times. The CDR3 DNA reads as TGTGCCAGCCGCTCAGGGGTCTATGGCTACACCTTC. Amino acids: CASRSGVYGYTF. The chain recombines TRBV2 with TRBJ1-2; the D gene is possibly TRBD1 (6 bases). V was cut by 8 bases and J by 4 bases, with 11 bases left in between. Germline V gene sequence: CDR1 SNHLY, CDR2 FYNNEI. This CDR3 comprises 12 residues. The variable domain in full, completed from reference TRBV2 and TRBJ1-2, reads EPEVTQTPSHQVTQMGQEVILRCVPISNHLYFYWYRQILGQKVEFLVSFYNNEISEKSEIFDDQFSVERPDGSNFTLKIRSTKLEDSAMYFCASRSGVYGYTFGSGTRLTVV.

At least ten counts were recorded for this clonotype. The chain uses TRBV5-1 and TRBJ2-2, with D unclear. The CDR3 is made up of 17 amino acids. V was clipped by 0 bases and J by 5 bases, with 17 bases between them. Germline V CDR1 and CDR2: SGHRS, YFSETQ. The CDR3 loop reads CASSLGPRAEETGELFF. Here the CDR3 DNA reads TGCGCCAGCAGCTTGGGTCCTCGGGCGGAAGAGACCGGGGAGCTGTTTTTT.

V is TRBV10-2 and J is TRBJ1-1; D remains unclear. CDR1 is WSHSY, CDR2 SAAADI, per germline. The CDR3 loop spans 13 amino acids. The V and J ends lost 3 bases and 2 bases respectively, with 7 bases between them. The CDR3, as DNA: TGCGCCAGCAGTGAAAGGGCAAACACTGAAGCTTTCTTT. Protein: CASSERANTEAFF.

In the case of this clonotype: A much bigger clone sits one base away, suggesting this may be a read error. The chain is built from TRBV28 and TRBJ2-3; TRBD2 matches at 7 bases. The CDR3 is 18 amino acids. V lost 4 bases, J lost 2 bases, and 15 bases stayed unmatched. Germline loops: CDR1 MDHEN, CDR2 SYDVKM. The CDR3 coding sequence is TGTGCCAGCAGTTACCCCCGACGGGAGGACTCGTACACAGATACGCAGTATTTT. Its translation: CASSYPRREDSYTDTQYF.

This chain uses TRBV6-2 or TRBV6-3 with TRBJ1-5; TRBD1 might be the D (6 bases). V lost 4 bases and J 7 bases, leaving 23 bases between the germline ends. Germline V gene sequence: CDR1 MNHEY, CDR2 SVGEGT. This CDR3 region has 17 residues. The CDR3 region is CASSLYPHFGRGQPQHF. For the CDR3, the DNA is TGTGCCAGCAGTTTATATCCCCATTTTGGCAGGGGACAGCCCCAGCATTTT.

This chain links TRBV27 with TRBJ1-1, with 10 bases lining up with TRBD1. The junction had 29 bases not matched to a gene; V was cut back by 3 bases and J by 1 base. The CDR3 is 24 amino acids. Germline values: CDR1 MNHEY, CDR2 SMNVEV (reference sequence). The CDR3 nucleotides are TGTGCCAGCAGTTTGAGTGATGGGGACAGGGGCCGAGGCAGCAGGGGCCGGTGGAACACTGAAGCTTTCTTT. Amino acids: CASSLSDGDRGRGSRGRWNTEAFF.

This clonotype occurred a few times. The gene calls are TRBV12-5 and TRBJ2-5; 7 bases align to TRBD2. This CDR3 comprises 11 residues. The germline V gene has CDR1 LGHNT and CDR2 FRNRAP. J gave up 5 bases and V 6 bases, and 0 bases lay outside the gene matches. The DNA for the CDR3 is TGTGCTAGTGGGGGAGGGGAGACCCAGTACTTC. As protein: CASGGGETQYF.